A single sample gave rise to the 7 T cell receptor beta chains below, sequenced in a study of cytomegalovirus exposure and HLA in healthy donors. The PCR made use of 60 Vbeta and 13 Jbeta primers. The table came from immunoSEQ multiplex PCR; TCRdb's copy has only in-frame clones and leaves some out. The repertoire consists of about 93,000 clones, with over 75% occurring once and the leading ten covering approximately 7.5%. Sequenced sample: PBMCs. All receptors come from a young man in good health and CMV-seronegative.

The genes are TRBV7-9 and TRBJ1-5; TRBD1 is a possible D gene (6 bases). Trimming stripped 1 base from V and 8 bases from J, with 18 bases between. This CDR3 has 16 amino acids. The germline gives CDR1 SEHNR, CDR2 FQNEAQ (reference sequence). The CDR3 DNA sequence: TGTGCCAGCAGCTTAGACGGGGCGGGGGGCTGGGAGCCCCAGCATTTT. Protein: CASSLDGAGGWEPQHF. Looking up the rest from reference TRBV7-9 and TRBJ1-5 gives the full variable domain: DTGVSQNPRHKITKRGQNVTFRCDPISEHNRLYWYRQTLGQGPEFLTYFQNEAQLEKSRLLSDRFSAERPKGSFSTLEIQRTEQGDSAMYLCASSLDGAGGWEPQHFGDGTRLSIL.

The V call is TRBV19, the J call TRBJ1-2; possibly TRBD1 for D (5 bases). Trimming left V 3 bases short and J 4 bases short, with 9 bases between. The CDR3 length is 13 residues. Germline V CDR1 and CDR2: LNHDA, SQIVND (reference sequence). For the CDR3, the DNA is TGTGCCAGTAGTATCGCAGGGCTCTATGGCTACACCTTC. Its protein is CASSIAGLYGYTF.

This clone occurred once. The chain combines TRBV19 with TRBJ2-1, with 8 bases aligning to TRBD2. Trimming removed 7 bases from V and 0 bases from J; junction bases left unmatched: 11. The CDR3 runs 17 residues. Looked up from germline, CDR1 is LNHDA and CDR2 is SQIVND (reference sequence). The CDR3 is CASMGRSREGSYNEQFF. Written as DNA, the CDR3 is TGTGCCAGTATGGGGAGGAGCCGGGAGGGCTCCTACAATGAGCAGTTCTTC.

This sequence joins TRBV29-1 and TRBJ2-7; weak D call: TRBD1 (5 bases). This CDR3 is built from 14 residues. Trimming stripped 1 base from V and 6 bases from J, with 16 bases between. From germline, CDR1 is SQVTM and CDR2 ANQGSEA. The CDR3 reads CSVEGGDRPGEQYF. CDR3 DNA sequence: TGCAGCGTTGAAGGAGGCGACAGACCAGGCGAGCAGTACTTC.

The chain joins TRBV5-1 to TRBJ2-7, with 7 bases lining up with TRBD1. Germline CDR1 SGHRS, CDR2 YFSETQ. The CDR3 runs to 22 residues. Germline trimming cut 1 base from V and 2 bases from J; bases unmatched to any gene: 27. The CDR3 DNA reads as TGCGCCAGCAGCTTGACTCCCGCGTGGGGTGGAGGACAGGCAGGGGCAACCTACGAGCAGTACTTC. Translated: CASSLTPAWGGGQAGATYEQYF.

The chain couples TRBV4-3 to TRBJ1-3, with D unclear. CDR3 length: 16 amino acids. Trimming pared 3 bases from V and 5 bases from J, leaving 17 bases between. Germline assignment: CDR1 LGHNA and CDR2 YSLEER. Here the CDR3 reads CASSQDDTRARNTIYF. The CDR3 region has the DNA TGCGCCAGCAGCCAGGACGACACGAGGGCGAGAAACACCATATATTTT.

V and J are TRBV5-4 and TRBJ2-5, with 10 positions matching TRBD2. Germline lookup yields CDR1 SGHNT and CDR2 YYREEE (reference sequence). This CDR3 has 14 amino acids. The trim removed 5 bases at V and 4 bases at J, leaving 5 bases unmatched. The CDR3 protein is CASRPPSGGETQYF. The CDR3 nucleotides are TGTGCCAGCAGACCCCCTAGCGGGGGAGAGACCCAGTACTTC.